This paragraph covers one TCR beta chain sequence. This sample stems from a study of blood T cells in healthy people across ages. The CDR3 is made up of 16 amino acids. Losses at the gene ends were 0 bases for V and 5 bases for J; bases not matched to a gene: 6. Germline-derived CDR1 and CDR2 are SQVTM and ANQGSEA. A sample-barcoded 5' primer and a J-beta primer mix were used in a second PCR of about 7 to 12 cycles. TCRdb recomputed calls from the 5' RACE reads with MiXCR, one row per CDR3 protein. The table includes approximately 780,000 distinct CDR3 sequences, 25% to 30% detected once. These data also featured in a second study, about T cells of mothers and their children. That source adds: Inherited differences only slightly affect thymic shaping of TCR recombination output.

The receptor was isolated from a boy under 18 in good health. V gene TRBV29-1 combines with J gene TRBJ2-2; 10 bases agree with TRBD2. The sample consisted of blood. CDR3 nucleotides: TGCAGCGTTGAAGATCCTAGCGGGGGAGAAACCGGGGAGCTGTTTTTT. This translates into CSVEDPSGGETGELFF.